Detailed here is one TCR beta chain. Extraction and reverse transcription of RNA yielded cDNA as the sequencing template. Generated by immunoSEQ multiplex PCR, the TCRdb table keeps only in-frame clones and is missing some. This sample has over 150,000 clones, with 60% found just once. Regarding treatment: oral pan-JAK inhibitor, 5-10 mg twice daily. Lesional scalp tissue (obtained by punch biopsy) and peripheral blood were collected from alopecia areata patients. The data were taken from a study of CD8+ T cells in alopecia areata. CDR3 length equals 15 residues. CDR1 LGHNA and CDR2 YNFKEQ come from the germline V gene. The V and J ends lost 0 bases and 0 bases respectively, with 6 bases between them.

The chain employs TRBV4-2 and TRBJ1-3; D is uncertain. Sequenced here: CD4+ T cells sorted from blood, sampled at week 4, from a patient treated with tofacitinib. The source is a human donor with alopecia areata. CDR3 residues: CASSQEGSSGNTIYF. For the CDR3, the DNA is TGTGCCAGCAGCCAAGAGGGGAGCTCTGGAAACACCATATATTTT.